The 11 T cell receptor beta chains below come from one sample, sequenced in a study of blood T cell repertoires in COVID-19. Generated by immunoSEQ multiplex PCR, the TCRdb table keeps only in-frame clones and is missing some. The repertoire holds roughly 320,000 clones, with approximately 90% as singletons. Sequenced: PBMCs or T cells enriched from blood (not recorded which). The receptor set was obtained from a man aged 25-45 years who had recovered from COVID-19.

CDR3 nucleotide sequence: TGTGCCAGCAGCCTCGGGGGGTCGCCGACTAGCGAGCAGTACTTC. Protein sequence: CASSLGGSPTSEQYF. The rearrangement joins TRBV6-5 to TRBJ2-7; 7 bases match TRBD2. The germline V gene has CDR1 MNHEY and CDR2 SVGAGI. The V gene end was trimmed by 6 bases and the J gene end by 6 bases; junction bases not matched to a gene: 14. CDR3 length: 15 residues.

The rearrangement links TRBV13 to TRBJ2-5, with a possible D match to TRBD1 (6 bases). The CDR3 has 15 amino acids. Trimming cost V 4 bases and J 1 base, with 13 bases left between them. Germline V gene sequence: CDR1 PRHDT, CDR2 FYEKMQ (reference sequence). CDR3: CASSSRGISQETQYF. The CDR3 DNA is TGTGCCAGCAGCTCGAGGGGGATCTCCCAAGAGACCCAGTACTTC.

This chain links TRBV5-1 with TRBJ1-4; the match to TRBD1 covers 7 bases. The trim removed 0 bases at V and 11 bases at J, leaving 7 bases unmatched. Looked up from germline, CDR1 is SGHRS and CDR2 is YFSETQ. The CDR3 runs 14 residues. CDR3 coding DNA: TGCGCCAGCAGCTTGGACAGGGGCCTTTTCAAACTGTTTTTT. Amino acids: CASSLDRGLFKLFF.

The chain links TRBV5-6 to TRBJ2-2; the D gene is possibly TRBD2 (6 bases). Deletions cut 4 bases from V and 4 bases from J, with 11 bases between. CDR1 is SGHDT, CDR2 YYEEEE, per germline. The CDR3 totals 14 residues. The CDR3 DNA follows: TGTGCCAGCAGCCTAGCCGGGGGCACCGGGGAGCTGTTTTTT. It yields the protein CASSLAGGTGELFF.

V and J are TRBV19 and TRBJ2-5; maybe TRBD2 (5 bases). Germline V lookup: CDR1 LNHDA, CDR2 SQIVND (reference sequence). Trimming removed 7 bases from V and 3 bases from J, with 15 bases in between. This CDR3 comprises 14 residues. The CDR3, as DNA: TGTGCCAGTAAGGTTAGAGGGAGAGAAGAGACCCAGTACTTC. Amino acid sequence: CASKVRGREETQYF.

Here the CDR3 reads CASSLTGTGSYEQYF. The CDR3 DNA is TGCGCCAGCAGCTTAACCGGGACAGGCTCCTACGAGCAGTACTTC. The genes are TRBV5-1 and TRBJ2-7; TRBD1 matches at 8 bases. This CDR3 contains 15 residues. V gave up 2 bases and J gave up 0 bases; unmatched junction bases: 4. CDR1 is SGHRS, CDR2 YFSETQ, per germline.

This chain connects TRBV3-1 (or the pseudogene TRBV3-2) to TRBJ2-1, with 11 bases matching TRBD2. The V and J ends lost 3 bases and 10 bases, in that order; junction bases with no gene match: 11. Germline lookup yields CDR1 LGHDT and CDR2 YNNKEL (reference sequence). CDR3 length: 16 amino acids. CDR3 sequence (DNA): TGTGCCAGCAGCCAGAGGGTAGCGGGAGGGCCCGACGAGCAGTTCTTC. As protein: CASSQRVAGGPDEQFF.

This clone was recorded only once. The chain couples TRBV14 to TRBJ1-1, with D perhaps TRBD1 (5 bases). Per germline, CDR1 SGHDN and CDR2 FVKESK. V gave up 7 bases and J gave up 1 base, with 13 bases separating them. The CDR3 totals 14 residues. CDR3 coding DNA: TGTGCCAGCAACCGCGGCGGGACGAACACTGAAGCTTTCTTT. Residues: CASNRGGTNTEAFF.

This clone was recorded only once. The V and J genes are TRBV6-2 or TRBV6-3 and TRBJ1-2, with D unclear. CDR3 length: 15 amino acids. Germline CDR1 MNHEY, CDR2 SVGEGT. Between the trimmed V and J ends, which lost 7 bases and 6 bases, there was a span of 21 bases. The CDR3 bases are TGTGCCAGCACCCCGCCGGGATCATCCTGGAATGGCTACACCTTC. Translating gives CASTPPGSSWNGYTF.

V gene TRBV12-3 or TRBV12-4 combines with J gene TRBJ1-1, with 9 bases that match TRBD1. CDR3 length: 12 residues. The ends lost 6 bases at V and 10 bases at J; junction bases unmatched: 6. The CDR3 DNA follows: TGTGCCAGCAGGCGGGACAGGGCCCGAGCTTTCTTT. Protein: CASRRDRARAFF.

The chain couples TRBV5-8 to TRBJ1-5, with a tentative D call TRBD1 (5 bases). Germline V lookup: CDR1 SGHTS, CDR2 YDEGEE. The V gene lost 3 bases and the J gene lost 9 bases, with 13 bases spanning the gap. CDR3 length: 13 residues. The DNA for the CDR3 is TGTGCCAGCAGCTCGGGGGGGGTAGGGCCCCAGCATTTT. Translated, it gives CASSSGGVGPQHF.